The 16 T cell receptor beta chains in this list originate from one sample, sequenced in a study of blood T cell repertoires in COVID-19. Measured with immunoSEQ multiplex PCR; TCRdb has only the in-frame clones, and not every one. The data show about 250,000 clones, almost 90% seen once. Sequencing was done on a sample of peripheral blood. The receptors here all came from a woman aged 60-75 years with COVID-19, enrolled during active disease.

The chain carries TRBV19 and TRBJ1-6, with 7 bases identical to TRBD1. The CDR3 is made up of 13 amino acids. J gave up 9 bases and V 4 bases, and 3 bases lay outside the gene matches. Germline loops: CDR1 LNHDA, CDR2 SQIVND (reference sequence). DNA for the CDR3: TGTGCCAGTAGTACAGACAGGGTTTCACCCCTCCACTTT. Encoded protein: CASSTDRVSPLHF.

This rearrangement joins TRBV29-1 to TRBJ1-4, with 8 bases fitting TRBD1. Trimming cost V 6 bases and J 8 bases; bases outside gene matches: 5. The V gene's germline CDR1 is SQVTM and CDR2 ANQGSEA. CDR3 length equals 12 residues. CDR3 DNA sequence: TGCAGCGTCCAGGGGGCGGTAGAAAAACTGTTTTTT. It specifies CSVQGAVEKLFF.

This clone came up once. This chain links TRBV29-1 with TRBJ2-7, with a possible D match to TRBD2 (5 bases). Germline loops: CDR1 SQVTM, CDR2 ANQGSEA. The CDR3 is made up of 11 amino acids. V shed 6 bases and J shed 1 base, with 7 bases lying between them. This CDR3 reads CSVGDSYEQYF. The CDR3 coding sequence is TGCAGCGTCGGGGATTCCTACGAGCAGTACTTC.

The chain links TRBV11-3 to TRBJ2-1, with D tentatively TRBD1 (5 bases). Trimming cost V 5 bases and J 8 bases, with 16 bases left between them. Germline assignment: CDR1 SGHNT and CDR2 YENEEA. The CDR3 is 14 residues long. In DNA form, the CDR3 reads TGTGCCAGCAGCCCAGGGCAGGGTTCAGATGAGCAGTTCTTC. It specifies CASSPGQGSDEQFF.

V and J are TRBV27 and TRBJ1-2, with D perhaps TRBD1 (5 bases). The CDR3 spans 15 residues. V gave up 3 bases and J gave up 0 bases, with 11 bases separating them. Germline values: CDR1 MNHEY, CDR2 SMNVEV (reference sequence). CDR3 nucleotides: TGTGCCAGCAGTTTGGGGGGGGGACCTAACTATGGCTACACCTTC. The encoded protein is CASSLGGGPNYGYTF.

The chain is built from TRBV4-1 and TRBJ2-1; 7 bases are a match to TRBD2. With 1 base clipped from V and 0 bases from J, the junction kept 12 bases outside the gene matches. Germline loops: CDR1 MGHRA, CDR2 YSYEKL. The CDR3 runs to 19 residues. Written as DNA, the CDR3 is TGCGCCAGCAGCCAAGGGGTAGCGGGCGCCGGGAGCTCCTACAATGAGCAGTTCTTC. Protein sequence: CASSQGVAGAGSSYNEQFF.

This clone appeared a few times. The chain recombines TRBV7-7 with TRBJ1-5; D remains ambiguous. This CDR3 region has 13 residues. Germline-derived CDR1 and CDR2 are SSHAT and FNYEAQ (reference sequence). Trimming took 2 bases from V and 4 from J, leaving 6 bases between them. As DNA, the CDR3 is TGTGCCAGCAGCTTATCAGTAAATCAGCCCCAGCATTTT. Its translation is CASSLSVNQPQHF.

The chain couples TRBV6-5 to TRBJ1-6; TRBD1 aligns across 8 bases. From germline, CDR1 is MNHEY and CDR2 SVGAGI. The V gene end was trimmed by 0 bases and the J gene end by 16 bases; junction bases not matched to a gene: 5. The CDR3 extends over 13 amino acids. As DNA, the CDR3 is TGTGCCAGCAGTTACTCGGGACAGGTAGATCTCCACTTT. This encodes CASSYSGQVDLHF.

This chain connects TRBV4-1 to TRBJ2-2; TRBD2 aligns across 7 bases. The CDR3 is 17 amino acids. Trimming removed 6 bases from V and 3 bases from J; junction bases left unmatched: 13. Germline V gene data show CDR1 as MGHRA and CDR2 as YSYEKL. The CDR3, as DNA: TGCGCCAGCAGACCCGGGACTACCAGGGCCTACACCGGGGAGCTGTTTTTT. Amino acid sequence: CASRPGTTRAYTGELFF.

The chain uses TRBV7-2 and TRBJ1-1; D possibly corresponds to TRBD1 (5 bases). Germline V gene sequence: CDR1 SGHTA, CDR2 FQGNSA. V lost 5 bases to trimming and J lost 0 bases, with 7 bases between them. The CDR3 contains 13 residues. For the CDR3, the DNA is TGTGCCAGCAGCGCGACAGTGAACACTGAAGCTTTCTTT. It is translated as CASSATVNTEAFF. Complete variable domain (other parts from reference TRBV7-2 and TRBJ1-1): GAGVSQSPSNKVTEKGKDVELRCDPISGHTALYWYRQSLGQGLEFLIYFQGNSAPDKSGLPSDRFSAERTGGSVSTLTIQRTQQEDSAVYLCASSATVNTEAFFGQGTRLTVV.

V is TRBV29-1 and J is TRBJ1-2; D call uncertain. V shed 7 bases and J shed 8 bases, with 17 bases lying between them. Germline CDR1 reads SQVTM; CDR2 reads ANQGSEA. The CDR3 totals 12 residues. This CDR3 reads CSGTDSGGGYTF. CDR3 nucleotide sequence: TGCAGCGGGACGGACTCCGGAGGGGGCTACACCTTC.

A few counts support this clone. This chain connects TRBV11-2 to TRBJ1-1, with 9 bases fitting TRBD1. With 4 bases clipped from V and 10 bases from J, the junction kept 10 bases outside the gene matches. This CDR3 spans 14 amino acids. Germline loops: CDR1 SGHAT, CDR2 FQNNGV. The CDR3 loop is CASSSTGGFGLAFF. CDR3 DNA: TGTGCCAGCAGCTCCACAGGGGGCTTTGGATTAGCTTTCTTT. Using reference TRBV11-2 and TRBJ1-1 for the parts outside the CDR3, the full variable domain is EAGVAQSPRYKIIEKRQSVAFWCNPISGHATLYWYQQILGQGPKLLIQFQNNGVVDDSQLPKDRFSAERLKGVDSTLKIQPAKLEDSAVYLCASSSTGGFGLAFFGQGTRLTVV.

This clone was observed a single time. The J gene is TRBJ1-2, the V gene TRBV12-3 or TRBV12-4, with D perhaps TRBD1 (5 bases). Trimming took off 5 bases at V and 8 bases at J, with 15 bases between the two ends. The CDR3 is 13 amino acids. The CDR3 bases are TGTGCCAGCAGTCCAAGGGACTGGGAAGGCTACACCTTC. This sequence encodes CASSPRDWEGYTF.

The rearrangement joins TRBV6-2 or TRBV6-3 to TRBJ1-1, with 9 positions matching TRBD1. From germline, CDR1 is MNHEY and CDR2 SVGEGT. The CDR3 sequence is 16 residues long. The junction had 14 bases not matched to a gene; V was cut back by 5 bases and J by 7 bases. The CDR3 loop reads CASSVGLTGGIGEAFF. The CDR3 nucleotides are TGTGCCAGCAGTGTCGGTCTGACAGGGGGAATAGGTGAAGCTTTCTTT.

The chain recombines TRBV10-3 with TRBJ2-1; 9 bases map to TRBD2. This CDR3 contains 17 residues. Trimming removed 5 bases from V and 0 bases from J; junction bases left unmatched: 8. The germline V gene encodes CDR1 ENHRY and CDR2 SYGVKD. CDR3 loop: CAISPSGDLSSYNEQFF. The CDR3 DNA sequence: TGTGCCATCAGTCCTAGCGGGGATCTAAGCTCCTACAATGAGCAGTTCTTC.

The CDR3 DNA reads as TGTGCCAGCAGCCTCGGGACACGGGAAAGCAATCAGCCCCAGCATTTT. Translation gives CASSLGTRESNQPQHF. J is TRBJ1-5 and V is TRBV3-1 (or the pseudogene TRBV3-2), with D maybe TRBD1 (6 bases). The germline V gene has CDR1 LGHDT and CDR2 YNNKEL (reference sequence). Trimming took 4 bases from V and 1 from J, leaving 14 bases between them. The CDR3 is made up of 16 amino acids.